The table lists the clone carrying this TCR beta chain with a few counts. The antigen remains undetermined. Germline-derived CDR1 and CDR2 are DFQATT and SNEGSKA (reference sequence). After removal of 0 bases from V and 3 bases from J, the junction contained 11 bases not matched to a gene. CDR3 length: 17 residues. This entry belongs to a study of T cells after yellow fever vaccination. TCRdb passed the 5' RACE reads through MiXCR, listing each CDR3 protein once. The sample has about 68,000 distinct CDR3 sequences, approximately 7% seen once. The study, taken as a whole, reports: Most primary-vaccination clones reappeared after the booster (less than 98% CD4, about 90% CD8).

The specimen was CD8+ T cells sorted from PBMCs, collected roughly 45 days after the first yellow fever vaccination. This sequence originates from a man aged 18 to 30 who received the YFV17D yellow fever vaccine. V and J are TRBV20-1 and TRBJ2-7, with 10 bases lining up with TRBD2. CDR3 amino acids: CSARDDRGSGGYYEQYF. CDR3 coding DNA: TGCAGTGCTAGAGATGATAGGGGTAGCGGGGGGTACTACGAGCAGTACTTC.